The next 23 T cell receptor beta chains were all read from a single sample in a study of T cell repertoires in cytomegalovirus infection. TCRdb reanalysed the reads using MiXCR and keeps one entry per CDR3 protein. In the table there are about 480,000 distinct CDR3 sequences, more than 30% of which are singletons. The antigens these receptors bind are not known. Source: cultured PBMCs, taken from culture after CMV antigen stimulation. Every receptor here comes from a human donor in good health (CMV status not recorded). Some clones in this sample may be carry-over from other donors' samples.

The chain is built from TRBV12-3 or TRBV12-4 and TRBJ1-5, with D uncertain. The CDR3 spans 14 residues. V shed 2 bases and J shed 3 bases, with 8 bases lying between them. In nucleotides, the CDR3 is TGTGCCAGCAGTTTAAGCAGATCCAATCAGCCCCAGCATTTT. Translated: CASSLSRSNQPQHF.

This clonotype was seen many times. CDR3 bases: TGTGCCAGCAACTACCGGGTTTCCCCGATTGGTCAAAGAGAGACCCAGTACTTC. Translated: CASNYRVSPIGQRETQYF. The chain links TRBV3-1 to TRBJ2-5; no clear D gene. V lost 7 bases to trimming and J lost 4 bases, with 28 bases between them. This CDR3 has 18 amino acids. The V gene's germline CDR1 is LGHDT and CDR2 YNNKEL (reference sequence).

Many counts were recorded for this clonotype. Written as DNA, the CDR3 is TGTGCCAGCAGCCCCGGGACTGCCACTAATCAGCCCCAGCATTTT. Protein: CASSPGTATNQPQHF. This chain connects TRBV7-2 to TRBJ1-5; D possibly corresponds to TRBD1 (5 bases). The CDR3 runs 15 residues. Germline V gene lookup returns CDR1 SGHTA and CDR2 FQGNSA. The V end lost 5 bases, the J end lost 4 bases, and 15 bases lay between the germline ends.

Many counts were recorded for this clonotype. The chain carries TRBV7-9 and TRBJ2-2; D is unclear. Trimming removed 4 bases from V and 4 bases from J, with 10 bases in between. This CDR3 has 14 residues. Germline V gene sequence: CDR1 SEHNR, CDR2 FQNEAQ (reference sequence). Written as DNA, the CDR3 is TGTGCCAGCAGCTGGGCGTTTGGCACCGGGGAGCTGTTTTTT. Its translation: CASSWAFGTGELFF.

In this sample, this clonotype turned up many times. The rearrangement links TRBV7-2 to TRBJ2-5; D assignment may be TRBD1 or TRBD2 (6 bases each). CDR1 SGHTA and CDR2 FQGNSA come from the germline V gene. Between the trimmed V and J ends, which lost 2 bases and 5 bases, there was a span of 15 bases. This CDR3 is built from 15 residues. The CDR3 coding sequence is TGTGCCAGCAGCTTATCTGGGGGCGCGGGGGAGACCCAGTACTTC. This translates into CASSLSGGAGETQYF.

The sample holds a few counts of this clonotype. The chain uses TRBV12-3 or TRBV12-4 and TRBJ1-2, with TRBD1 identical over 8 bases. The CDR3 totals 13 residues. V lost 4 bases, J lost 7 bases, and 5 bases stayed unmatched. The CDR3 reads CASSSGGVGGYTF. The DNA for the CDR3 is TGTGCCAGCAGTTCAGGGGGCGTCGGTGGCTACACCTTC.

V is TRBV4-1 and J is TRBJ1-2, with TRBD1 identical over 7 bases. The germline CDR1 and CDR2 sequences are MGHRA and YSYEKL. V shed 4 bases, J shed 3 bases, and the junction held 5 bases outside the gene matches. The CDR3 consists of 14 residues. This chain's CDR3 is CASSRPGGYYGYTF. As DNA, the CDR3 is TGCGCCAGCAGCCGACCAGGGGGGTACTATGGCTACACCTTC.

In this sample, this clonotype turned up a few times. The J gene is TRBJ2-1, the V gene TRBV14; 7 positions match TRBD2. Germline loops: CDR1 SGHDN, CDR2 FVKESK. V lost 3 bases to trimming and J lost 2 bases; unmatched junction nucleotides: 1. There are 14 residues in the CDR3. The CDR3 sequence: CASSHGLAYNEQFF. The CDR3 DNA reads as TGTGCCAGCAGCCACGGACTAGCCTACAATGAGCAGTTCTTC. The full variable domain, in which reference TRBV14 and TRBJ2-1 provide the parts outside the CDR3, is EAGVTQFPSHSVIEKGQTVTLRCDPISGHDNLYWYRRVMGKEIKFLLHFVKESKQDESGMPNNRFLAERTGGTYSTLKVQPAELEDSGVYFCASSHGLAYNEQFFGPGTRLTVL.

This chain connects TRBV19 to TRBJ2-1; possibly TRBD2 for D (6 bases). The CDR3 is 13 amino acids. V lost 5 bases, J lost 10 bases, and 15 bases lay in between. Germline V gives CDR1 LNHDA, CDR2 SQIVND (reference sequence). The CDR3 DNA reads TGTGCCAGTAGTTCCTTAGCGGCGGTGGAGCAGTTCTTC. As protein: CASSSLAAVEQFF.

Regarding this clonotype: The junction departs from germline at one end; a sequencing error may be responsible. J is TRBJ2-2 and V is TRBV12-3 or TRBV12-4, with D possibly TRBD2 on 5 matching bases. The length of the CDR3 is 13 residues. CDR3 sequence: CASSPWDTGELVF. The CDR3 coding sequence is TGTGCCAGCAGTCCATGGGATACCGGGGAGCTGGTTTTT.

This sequence joins TRBV20-1 and TRBJ1-2; 10 positions agree with TRBD1. From germline, CDR1 is DFQATT and CDR2 SNEGSKA (reference sequence). With V trimmed by 5 bases and J by 4 bases, 10 bases remained unmatched. The CDR3 extends over 15 amino acids. The CDR3 DNA is TGCAGTGCTTGGGACAGGGGAAAGGGTAGCTATGGCTACACCTTC. This codes for CSAWDRGKGSYGYTF.

This clonotype showed up just once. The V call is TRBV28, the J call TRBJ2-5; 8 nucleotides match TRBD2. CDR3 size: 15 residues. V lost 6 bases to trimming and J lost 6 bases; unmatched junction nucleotides: 12. The V gene's germline CDR1 is MDHEN and CDR2 SYDVKM. Here the CDR3 DNA reads TGTGCCAGCAGCCTACCAAGCGGGAGCCAGAAGACCCAGTACTTC. It codes for CASSLPSGSQKTQYF.

This clonotype showed up just a few times. The chain employs TRBV12-3 or TRBV12-4 and TRBJ2-3, with 9 nucleotides matching TRBD2. This CDR3 contains 16 residues. Trimming took 5 bases from V and 4 from J; bases not matched to a gene: 10. This CDR3 reads CASSPTGTSRADTQYF. CDR3 coding DNA: TGTGCCAGCAGTCCCACCGGGACTAGCAGGGCAGATACGCAGTATTTT.

This chain uses TRBV12-3 or TRBV12-4 with TRBJ1-5, with D perhaps matching TRBD1 (5 bases). The CDR3 extends over 12 amino acids. The V and J ends lost 10 bases and 7 bases respectively, with 14 bases between them. As DNA, the CDR3 is TGTGCCACCCGACAGAGGGGACAGCCCCAGCATTTT. Its translation: CATRQRGQPQHF.

The chain joins TRBV19 to TRBJ2-2; 7 bases are a match to TRBD2. The germline CDR1 and CDR2 sequences are LNHDA and SQIVND (reference sequence). This CDR3 has 16 amino acids. V lost 2 bases to trimming and J lost 5 bases; unmatched junction nucleotides: 8. CDR3 protein: CASSIKGGSGTGELFF. The CDR3 DNA reads as TGTGCCAGTAGTATAAAGGGCGGGAGCGGTACCGGGGAGCTGTTTTTT. The full variable domain, with the rest looked up from reference TRBV19 and TRBJ2-2, is DGGITQSPKYLFRKEGQNVTLSCEQNLNHDAMYWYRQDPGQGLRLIYYSQIVNDFQKGDIAEGYSVSREKKESFPLTVTSAQKNPTAFYLCASSIKGGSGTGELFFGEGSRLTVL.

This chain links TRBV7-2 with TRBJ2-7, with unresolved D. The CDR3 has 15 amino acids. Looked up from germline, CDR1 is SGHTA and CDR2 is FQGNSA. Trimming left V 1 base short and J 2 bases short, with 12 bases between. CDR3 DNA sequence: TGTGCCAGCAGCTTAGATATCTGGATCCCCTACGAGCAGTACTTC. This codes for CASSLDIWIPYEQYF.

The chain links TRBV14 to TRBJ2-2, with D tentatively TRBD2 (6 bases). With 4 bases removed from V and 4 bases from J, the gap between germline ends came to 13 bases. This CDR3 comprises 15 residues. Per the germline V gene, CDR1 is SGHDN and CDR2 is FVKESK. In DNA, the CDR3 is TGTGCCAGCAGCCGGGTTCTGGGGGGCACCGGGGAGCTGTTTTTT. Its protein product is CASSRVLGGTGELFF. Looking up the rest from reference TRBV14 and TRBJ2-2 gives the full variable domain: EAGVTQFPSHSVIEKGQTVTLRCDPISGHDNLYWYRRVMGKEIKFLLHFVKESKQDESGMPNNRFLAERTGGTYSTLKVQPAELEDSGVYFCASSRVLGGTGELFFGEGSRLTVL.

The chain joins TRBV5-1 to TRBJ1-1, with D hard to call. V lost 0 bases and J 5 bases, leaving 8 bases between the germline ends. Germline loops: CDR1 SGHRS, CDR2 YFSETQ. The CDR3 covers 13 residues. Written as DNA, the CDR3 is TGCGCCAGCAGCTTGGTGTCCCGGACTGAAGCTTTCTTT. Its translation is CASSLVSRTEAFF.

This rearrangement joins TRBV12-3 or TRBV12-4 to TRBJ2-2, with TRBD2 matching over 12 bases. With 5 bases clipped from V and 4 bases from J, the junction kept 8 bases outside the gene matches. The CDR3 spans 17 residues. CDR3 region: CASSRLAGAVGTGELFF. The DNA of the CDR3 is TGTGCCAGCAGTCGACTAGCGGGAGCGGTTGGCACCGGGGAGCTGTTTTTT.

The genes are TRBV10-3 and TRBJ2-1; TRBD2 agrees at 8 bases. CDR3 length: 12 amino acids. V dropped 5 bases and J dropped 7; count of bases not matched to a gene: 1. Germline values: CDR1 ENHRY, CDR2 SYGVKD. The CDR3 DNA reads as TGTGCCATCAGTAGCGGGAGTAATGAGCAGTTCTTC. It codes for CAISSGSNEQFF.

V usage is TRBV25-1 and J usage is TRBJ2-3, with a possible D match to TRBD2 (6 bases). Looked up from germline, CDR1 is MGHDK and CDR2 is SYGVNS. With 3 bases removed from V and 5 bases from J, the gap between germline ends came to 24 bases. CDR3 length: 18 residues. CDR3 in DNA: TGTGCCAGCAGTGATTCTGGGGTTCACAGGACGGGGGAAGATACGCAGTATTTT. Protein sequence: CASSDSGVHRTGEDTQYF.

This clonotype occurred many times. V usage is TRBV28 and J usage is TRBJ1-4, with D perhaps TRBD1 (6 bases). Germline CDR1 MDHEN, CDR2 SYDVKM. Trimming removed 6 bases from V and 6 bases from J, with 14 bases in between. The CDR3 covers 14 residues. CDR3 sequence (DNA): TGTGCCAGCAGCCGGACAGCGACGGATGAAAAACTGTTTTTT. Residues: CASSRTATDEKLFF. Based on the CDR3 plus reference TRBV28 and TRBJ1-4, the full variable domain is DVKVTQSSRYLVKRTGEKVFLECVQDMDHENMFWYRQDPGLGLRLIYFSYDVKMKEKGDIPEGYSVSREKKERFSLILESASTNQTSMYLCASSRTATDEKLFFGSGTQLSVL.

This rearrangement joins TRBV7-2 to TRBJ1-2; D may be TRBD1 (5 bases). CDR1 and CDR2 from the germline V gene are SGHTA and FQGNSA. The CDR3 has 14 amino acids. Trimming stripped 1 base from V and 6 bases from J, with 12 bases between. For the CDR3, the DNA is TGTGCCAGCAGCTTAGGGGGCGCGGTCGATGGCTACACCTTC. It encodes CASSLGGAVDGYTF.